A selection of T cell receptor beta chains follows, all from one sample in a study of CD8 T cells in Susac syndrome. TCRdb processed the immunoSEQ multiplex PCR reads anew with MiXCR; each CDR3 protein has one entry. The sample contains 250,000 to 300,000 distinct CDR3 sequences, around nine tenths of which appear only once. The source material was CD8+ T cells from PBMCs. All receptors derive from a human donor with multiple sclerosis. Both conserved end residues are trimmed from each CDR3. The order of the fields is V gene, CDR3 protein.

TRBV9,ASSVVGTSGRELF
TRBV20-1,SARTLGHNEQF
TRBV6-1,ASRPTGIVEPQH
TRBV3-1,ASTTSWASGVQETQY
TRBV9,ASSGTSSQETQY
TRBV10-3,AISLMDEQF
TRBV4-3,ASSQGTGAHNEQF
TRBV10-3,AIRTAPLHEQF
TRBV19,ASRYRENTEAF
TRBV25-1,ASFMTSQY
TRBV30,AWRGQGNEKLF
TRBV6-5,ACGLRAEQF
TRBV20-1,SATDFYVKNIQY
TRBV28,ASSFQQTAYQETQY
TRBV3-1,ASSHAGEGYEQY
TRBV27,ASSIGTSGRNEQF
TRBV7-9,ASSARQGRNIQY
TRBV12-3/TRBV12-4,ASSLGPPPDTQY
TRBV7-7,ASSRPGDETQY
TRBV20-1,SALAANYGYT
TRBV29-1,SVETQQGSGNTIY
TRBV3-1,ASSQPGSREETQY
TRBV2,ASSDYQGSSYNEQF
TRBV7-9,ASSFAVYGQGAHNEQF
TRBV29-1,SVDGQGIFDEQF
TRBV19,ASSPTATYEQY
TRBV2,ASKTSGNQETQY